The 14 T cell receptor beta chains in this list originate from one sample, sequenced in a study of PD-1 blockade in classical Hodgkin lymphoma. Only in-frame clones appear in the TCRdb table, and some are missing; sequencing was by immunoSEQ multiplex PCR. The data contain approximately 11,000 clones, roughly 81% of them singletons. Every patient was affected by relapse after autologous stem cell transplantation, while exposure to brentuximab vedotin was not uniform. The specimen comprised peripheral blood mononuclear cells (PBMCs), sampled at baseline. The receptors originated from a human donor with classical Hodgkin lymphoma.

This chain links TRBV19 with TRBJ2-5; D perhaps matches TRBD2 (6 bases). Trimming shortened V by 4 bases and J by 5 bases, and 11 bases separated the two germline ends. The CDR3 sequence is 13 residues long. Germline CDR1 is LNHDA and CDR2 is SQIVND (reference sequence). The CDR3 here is CASSTGGRETQYF. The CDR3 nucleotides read TGTGCCAGTAGTACCGGAGGGAGGGAGACCCAGTACTTC.

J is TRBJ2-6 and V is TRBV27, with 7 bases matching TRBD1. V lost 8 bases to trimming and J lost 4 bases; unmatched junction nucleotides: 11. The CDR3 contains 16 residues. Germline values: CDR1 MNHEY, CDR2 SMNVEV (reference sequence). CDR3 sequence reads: CASLGGEGAGANVLTF. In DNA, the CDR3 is TGTGCCAGCCTAGGGGGCGAGGGGGCCGGGGCCAACGTCCTGACTTTC.

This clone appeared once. The CDR3 reads CASSLSPRSEETQYF. The CDR3 DNA reads TGCGCCAGCAGCTTGTCTCCTAGGTCCGAAGAGACCCAGTACTTC. The J gene is TRBJ2-5, the V gene TRBV5-1; D gene unclear. The V gene lost 1 base and the J gene lost 3 bases, with 13 bases spanning the gap. CDR1 SGHRS and CDR2 YFSETQ come from the germline V gene. The CDR3 extends over 15 amino acids.

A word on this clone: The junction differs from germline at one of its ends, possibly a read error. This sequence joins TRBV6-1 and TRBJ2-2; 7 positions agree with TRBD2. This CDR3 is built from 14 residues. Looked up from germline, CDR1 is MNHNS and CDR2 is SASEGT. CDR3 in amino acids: CASKAGAPPGELFF. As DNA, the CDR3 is TGTGCCAGCAAGGCGGGAGCGCCCCCCGGAGAGCTGTTTTTT.

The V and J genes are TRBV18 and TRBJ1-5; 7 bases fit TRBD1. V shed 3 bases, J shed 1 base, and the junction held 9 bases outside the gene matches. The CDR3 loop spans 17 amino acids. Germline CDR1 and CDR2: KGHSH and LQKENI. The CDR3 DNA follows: TGTGCCAGCTCACCCCTCAGAGGGGGCATAAGCAATCAGCCCCAGCATTTT. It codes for CASSPLRGGISNQPQHF.

CDR3 nucleotide sequence: TGTGCCACCGACAGGGGCCCGAACACTGAAGCTTTCTTT. It yields the protein CATDRGPNTEAFF. This rearrangement joins TRBV10-3 to TRBJ1-1; TRBD1 matches 8 bases. This CDR3 is 13 amino acids long. V was clipped by 10 bases and J by 1 base; unmatched bases: 5. Germline V CDR1 and CDR2: ENHRY, SYGVKD.

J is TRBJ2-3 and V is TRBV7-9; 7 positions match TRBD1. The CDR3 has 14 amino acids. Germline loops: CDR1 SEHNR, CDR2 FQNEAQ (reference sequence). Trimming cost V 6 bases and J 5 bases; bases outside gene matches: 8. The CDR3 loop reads CASSFTGAVDTQYF. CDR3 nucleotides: TGTGCCAGCAGTTTTACAGGGGCGGTAGATACGCAGTATTTT.

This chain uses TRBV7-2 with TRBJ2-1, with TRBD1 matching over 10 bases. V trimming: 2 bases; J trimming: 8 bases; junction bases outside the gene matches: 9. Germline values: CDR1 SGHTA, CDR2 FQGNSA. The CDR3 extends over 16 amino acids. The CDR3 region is CASSLQPGQGPHEQFF. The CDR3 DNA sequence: TGTGCCAGCAGCTTACAACCGGGACAGGGGCCACATGAGCAGTTCTTC.

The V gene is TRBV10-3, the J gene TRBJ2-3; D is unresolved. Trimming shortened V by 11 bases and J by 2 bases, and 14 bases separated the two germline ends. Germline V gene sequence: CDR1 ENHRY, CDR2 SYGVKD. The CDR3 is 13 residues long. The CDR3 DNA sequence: TGTGCCGCCACGCCGCGGCTCACAGATACGCAGTATTTT. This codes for CAATPRLTDTQYF.

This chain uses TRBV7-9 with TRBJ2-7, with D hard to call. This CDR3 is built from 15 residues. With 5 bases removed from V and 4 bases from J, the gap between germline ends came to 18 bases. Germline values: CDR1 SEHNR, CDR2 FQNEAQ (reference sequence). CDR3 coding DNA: TGTGCCAGCAGCAGTCCGCGGCAGGAACTTTACGAGCAGTACTTC. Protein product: CASSSPRQELYEQYF.

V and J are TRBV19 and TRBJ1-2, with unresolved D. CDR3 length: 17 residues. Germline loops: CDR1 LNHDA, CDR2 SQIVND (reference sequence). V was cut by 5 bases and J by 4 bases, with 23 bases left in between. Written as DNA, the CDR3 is TGTGCCAGTAGTCCTAACACTGCCGGGGTTCAGAGCTATGGCTACACCTTC. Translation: CASSPNTAGVQSYGYTF.

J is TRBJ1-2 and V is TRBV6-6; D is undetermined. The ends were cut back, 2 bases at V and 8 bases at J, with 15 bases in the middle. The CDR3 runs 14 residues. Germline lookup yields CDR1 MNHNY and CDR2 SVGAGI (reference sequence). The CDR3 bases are TGTGCCAGCAGTTACCACGAGGGTGGAGGAGGCTACACCTTC. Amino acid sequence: CASSYHEGGGGYTF.

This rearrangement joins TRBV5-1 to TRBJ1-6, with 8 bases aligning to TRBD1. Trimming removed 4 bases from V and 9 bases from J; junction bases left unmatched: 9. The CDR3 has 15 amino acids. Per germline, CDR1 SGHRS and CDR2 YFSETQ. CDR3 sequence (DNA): TGCGCCAGCAGCCTAAATACAGGACAGGGTTCACCCCTCCACTTT. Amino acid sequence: CASSLNTGQGSPLHF.

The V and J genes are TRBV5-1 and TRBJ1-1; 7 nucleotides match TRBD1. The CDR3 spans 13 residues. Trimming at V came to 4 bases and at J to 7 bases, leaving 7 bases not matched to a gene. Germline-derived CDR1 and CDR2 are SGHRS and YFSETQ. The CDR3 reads CASSLGTVFEAFF. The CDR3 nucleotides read TGCGCCAGCAGCCTCGGGACAGTCTTTGAAGCTTTCTTT.